This is a list of T cell receptor beta chains from one sample in a study of blood T cell repertoires in COVID-19. TCRdb's copy holds only in-frame clones and misses some; the assay was immunoSEQ multiplex PCR. The table includes approximately 250,000 clones, approximately 84% detected once. Input material: PBMCs or T cells enriched from blood (not recorded which). Receptors originate from a middle-aged man who had recovered from COVID-19. The CDR3 runs from the conserved cysteine through the conserved F or W. The size entry is marked missing in some rows and otherwise reads once, few, many or a size class.

j_call	clone_size	v_call	cdr3_aa
TRBJ1-5	-	TRBV6-5	CASYRDRGGNQPQHF
TRBJ2-5	-	TRBV27	CASSLNRGLETQYF
TRBJ2-3	-	TRBV2	CASSATGIYTQYF
TRBJ1-5	-	TRBV21-1	CASSTTVSNQPQHF
TRBJ2-7	-	TRBV7-9	CASSLGEGIEQYF
TRBJ2-2	-	TRBV15	CATSRDRVRELFF
TRBJ2-5	once	TRBV7-8	CASSIGTATQETQYF
TRBJ1-4	-	TRBV19	CATGPVPTPREKLFF
TRBJ1-6	-	TRBV6-2/TRBV6-3	CASSDGYSPLHF
TRBJ1-1	-	TRBV9	CASSAQSDRAGTEAFF
TRBJ2-7	-	TRBV6-2/TRBV6-3	CASSWSGGGIYEQYF
TRBJ2-2	-	TRBV7-8	CASSLAFTGELFF
TRBJ1-1	-	TRBV29-1	CSVTSPQGINTEAFF
TRBJ1-5	-	TRBV7-8	CASSSARQPDRDQPQHF
TRBJ2-6	-	TRBV28	CASQGGGALSGANVLTF
TRBJ1-2	few	TRBV9	CASSVTKELGGYGYTF
TRBJ2-5	few	TRBV9	CASSLLAGVGKETQYF
TRBJ2-1	-	TRBV28	CASSLPLGLVNEQFF
TRBJ1-2	-	TRBV4-2	CASSQDGQANYGYTF
TRBJ2-3	-	TRBV28	CASSSVIVAPSTDTQYF
TRBJ2-7	-	TRBV7-3	CASSSSRDSEQYF
TRBJ1-5	few	TRBV24-1	CATGEGGEQPQHF
TRBJ1-1	-	TRBV6-6	CASRRRDGTEAFF
TRBJ1-5	once	TRBV28	CASSLPGQNSNQPQHF
TRBJ2-3	few	TRBV6-6	CASGQRGVPYTQYF
TRBJ2-2	-	TRBV3-1/TRBV3-2	CASSPPPVEALNTGELFF
TRBJ2-1	-	TRBV30	CACLKRLTSGSGPNNEQFF
TRBJ2-7	-	TRBV11-2	CASSLVRASYEQYF
TRBJ1-5	-	TRBV2	CASSEGQLSKPQHF
TRBJ2-1	-	TRBV2	CASNARANEQFF
TRBJ2-7	few	TRBV5-4	CASSLEVGAEQYF
TRBJ2-1	few	TRBV2	CASSAGTGSQIRTEDQNEQFF
TRBJ1-2	once	TRBV9	CASSVLNYGYTF
TRBJ1-1	-	TRBV7-2	CASSLGWGQGGMAFF
TRBJ2-7	-	TRBV30	CAWSPGTYEQYF
TRBJ2-3	-	TRBV3-1/TRBV3-2	CASSQGEVAGSTDTQYF
TRBJ1-1	-	TRBV25-1	CASSSRTGNTEAFF
TRBJ2-1	few	TRBV10-1	CASTRDRGENEQFF
TRBJ1-1	-	TRBV27	CASSLFGGFRNTEAFF
TRBJ2-7	once	TRBV7-8	CASSLETGEIEQYF
TRBJ2-2	-	TRBV3-1/TRBV3-2	CASSLRDRRSPGELFF
TRBJ1-2	-	TRBV29-1	CSVDHNRGGYTF
TRBJ1-6	-	TRBV5-4	CASSRTRGAGSPLHF
TRBJ2-7	-	TRBV27	CASSLRLARGYEQYF
TRBJ1-2	-	TRBV4-1	CASSQFREVGYTF
TRBJ1-4	-	TRBV30	CAWSGGLREKLFF
TRBJ2-3	-	TRBV3-1/TRBV3-2	CASSQVPGVSTDTQYF
TRBJ1-1	-	TRBV5-5	CASSVTGGGEAFF
TRBJ2-3	-	TRBV4-1	CASSPNSGGALTDTQYF
TRBJ1-1	-	TRBV5-1	CASSPRRGADTEAFF
TRBJ2-7	-	TRBV10-3	CAISETGTEQYF
TRBJ2-5	-	TRBV7-6	CASSLASHERGEETQYF
TRBJ2-1	-	TRBV10-3	CAISRTGNEQFF
TRBJ1-2	-	TRBV6-5	CASFGQGNYGYTF
TRBJ1-4	-	TRBV12-3/TRBV12-4	CASSTPGTPWFF